Described below is a single T cell receptor beta chain sequence and its context. No antigen is known for it. Sequenced by immunoSEQ multiplex PCR; TCRdb stores in-frame clones only, minus some. Of under 100,000 clones in the sample, 80% to 85% are singletons; the top ten hold around 0.8%. The V gene's germline CDR1 is SGHRS and CDR2 YFSETQ. The CDR3 has 13 amino acids. The germline V and J ends were trimmed by 0 bases and 8 bases, with 11 bases remaining between them. This specimen belongs to a study of graft-versus-host responses after intestinal transplantation. The overall study: After anti-thymocyte globulin induction, recipients took tacrolimus and steroids for around three years. Study-level points and caveats: Allografts of patients with graft-donor T cell macrochimerism showed high graft-versus-host to host-versus-graft clone ratios. Some GvH clones appeared in ileal mucosa or blood before recipient bone marrow.

The sequence was obtained from a human donor who received an intestinal transplant. The chain has TRBV5-1 and TRBJ1-1, with D possibly TRBD1 on 6 matching bases. Sequencing used unstimulated CD4+ T cells sorted from spleen or lymph node cells, obtained before intestinal transplant. CDR3 sequence (DNA): TGCGCCAGCAGCTTGGCCGCAGGGGCCGAAGCTTTCTTT. Translation: CASSLAAGAEAFF. Full variable domain (rest looked up from reference TRBV5-1 and TRBJ1-1): KAGVTQTPRYLIKTRGQQVTLSCSPISGHRSVSWYQQTPGQGLQFLFEYFSETQRNKGNFPGRFSGRQFSNSRSEMNVSTLELGDSALYLCASSLAAGAEAFFGQGTRLTVV.